This TCR beta chain was identified during a study of neurological immune-mediated disorders. General observations from the study: No CDR3 amino acid sequences recurred among expanded clones across subjects, suggesting private repertoires in all groups.

Looked up from germline, CDR1 is WSHSY and CDR2 is SAAADI. Trimming stripped 2 bases from V and 4 bases from J, with 12 bases between. CDR3 length equals 15 residues. Specified time point: longitudinal time-point 1 (baseline). The unsorted libraries were generated from a total of 2 million PBMCs, which had been stored in RNAlater at -80 C. cDNA synthesis was performed by 5'RACE with 10-nucleotide random UMIs. TCRdb analysed the 5' RACE reads with MiXCR anew, one entry per CDR3 protein. The sample carries 55,000 to 75,000 distinct CDR3 sequences, about 13% recorded once. This clonotype was recorded at least ten times. The target antigen is unknown.

The sample comprised PBMCs. The receptor was derived from a female donor with HTLV-1-associated myelopathy (HAM/TSP). The chain has TRBV10-2 and TRBJ1-5, with a tentative D call TRBD1 (5 bases). In DNA form, the CDR3 reads TGCGCCAGCAGTGAGAAGGGGTGGTGGAATCAGCCCCAGCATTTT. Its translation is CASSEKGWWNQPQHF.